This T cell receptor (beta chain) originates from a study of T-cell reconstitution after alpha-beta-depleted transplantation in children. It was with unique molecular identifiers that the TCRbeta library was prepared. MiXCR was run by TCRdb on the PCR reads, yielding one entry per CDR3 protein. The sample lists a few hundred thousand distinct CDR3 sequences; approximately 30% were seen once. The CDR3 has 14 amino acids. The V end lost 2 bases, the J end lost 6 bases, and 10 bases lay between the germline ends. This rearrangement joins TRBV12-3 or TRBV12-4 to TRBJ2-2; D possibly uses TRBD1 or TRBD2 (5 bases each). The clonotype was recovered from a boy less than two years old with Wiskott-Aldrich syndrome, due to receive a stem cell transplant. The material sequenced was PBMCs, taken before TCRalphabeta/CD19-depleted stem cell transplant. In nucleotides, the CDR3 is TGTGCCAGCAGTTTATTCGGGGCGGCCGGGGAGCTGTTTTTT. Translating gives CASSLFGAAGELFF.